This T cell receptor (beta chain) was identified during a study of control samples from healthy donors and cancer patients. The CDR3 contains 14 residues. The V gene's germline CDR1 is MNHEY and CDR2 SVGAGI. Unmatched junction bases numbered 3, after V lost 6 bases and J lost 2 bases. Clones were sequenced by immunoSEQ multiplex PCR, and TCRdb holds only the in-frame ones, with some missing. The sample yields 200,000 to 250,000 clones, roughly 94% seen once. Source material: blood. The clonotype was recovered from a man between 50 and 59 years old in good health. The chain is built from TRBV6-5 and TRBJ2-3; 9 bases are shared with TRBD1. CDR3 DNA sequence: TGTGCCAGCAGGGGGACAGGGTACACAGATACGCAGTATTTT. It codes for CASRGTGYTDTQYF.